This T cell receptor (beta chain) was profiled in a study of PD-L1 blockade in urothelial cancer. Time point: pretreatment peripheral blood. V shed 3 bases and J shed 2 bases, with 13 bases lying between them. CDR3 length equals 16 residues. This clone was found many times. Its antigen is still unknown. The method was immunoSEQ multiplex PCR; TCRdb's version includes in-frame clones alone and lacks a portion of them. The table includes tens of thousands of clones, around four fifths detected once. General study findings and limits: Blood TCR clonality below the median before treatment was a predictor of better survival.

Here the sequenced sample was PBMCs, taken around atezolizumab (anti-PD-L1) treatment. The chain couples TRBV23-1 to TRBJ2-2; D is unresolved. TRBV23-1 is flagged as an ORF with uncertain function. This sequence originates from a man older than 75 with urothelial cancer. Written as DNA, the CDR3 is TGCGCCAGCAGTCAGTACCGGGTCGCAAACACCGGGGAGCTGTTTTTT. It is translated as CASSQYRVANTGELFF.